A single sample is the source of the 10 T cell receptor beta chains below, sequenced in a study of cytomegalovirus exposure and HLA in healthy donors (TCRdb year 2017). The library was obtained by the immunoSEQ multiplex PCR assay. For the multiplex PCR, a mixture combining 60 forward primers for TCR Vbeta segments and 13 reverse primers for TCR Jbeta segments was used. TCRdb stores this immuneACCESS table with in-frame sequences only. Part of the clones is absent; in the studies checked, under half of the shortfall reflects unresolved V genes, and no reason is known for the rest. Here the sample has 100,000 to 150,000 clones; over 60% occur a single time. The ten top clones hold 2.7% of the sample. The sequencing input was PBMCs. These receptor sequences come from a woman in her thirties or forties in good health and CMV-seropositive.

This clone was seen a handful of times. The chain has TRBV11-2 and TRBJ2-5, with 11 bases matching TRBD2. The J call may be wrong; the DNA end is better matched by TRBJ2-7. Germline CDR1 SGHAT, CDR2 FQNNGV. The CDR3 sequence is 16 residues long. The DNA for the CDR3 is TGTGCCAGCAGCTCCATTAGCGGGAGGGCCGGAAACGAGCAGTACTTC. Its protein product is CASSSISGRAGNEQYF.

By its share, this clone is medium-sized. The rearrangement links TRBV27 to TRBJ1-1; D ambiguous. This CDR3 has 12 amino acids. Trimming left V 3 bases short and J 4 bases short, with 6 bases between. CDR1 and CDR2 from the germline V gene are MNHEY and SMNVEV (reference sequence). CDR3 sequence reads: CASSFFGTEAFF. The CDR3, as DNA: TGTGCCAGCAGTTTTTTCGGCACTGAAGCTTTCTTT.

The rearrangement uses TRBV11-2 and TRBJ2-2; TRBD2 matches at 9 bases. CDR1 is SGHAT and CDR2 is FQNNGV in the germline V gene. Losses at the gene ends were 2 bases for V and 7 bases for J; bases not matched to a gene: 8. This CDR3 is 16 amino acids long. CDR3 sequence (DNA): TGTGCCAGCAGCTTAATGGCGGGAGGGCTAATCGGGGAGCTGTTTTTT. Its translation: CASSLMAGGLIGELFF.

The DNA of the CDR3 is TGCGCCAGCAGGGGAGTGGGTTCTGGGCACGAGCAGTACTTC. Protein sequence: CASRGVGSGHEQYF. V and J are TRBV5-1 and TRBJ2-5; D might be TRBD2 (5 bases). The DNA end is more similar to TRBJ2-7, so the J call may be wrong. The CDR3 is 14 amino acids. Germline CDR1 is SGHRS and CDR2 is YFSETQ.

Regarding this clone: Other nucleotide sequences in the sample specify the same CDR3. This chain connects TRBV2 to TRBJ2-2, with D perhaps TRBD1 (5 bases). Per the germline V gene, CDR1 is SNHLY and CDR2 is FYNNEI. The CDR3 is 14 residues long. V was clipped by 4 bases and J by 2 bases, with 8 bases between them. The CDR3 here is CASSAQGNTGELFF. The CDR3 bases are TGTGCCAGCAGTGCCCAGGGAAACACCGGGGAGCTGTTTTTT.

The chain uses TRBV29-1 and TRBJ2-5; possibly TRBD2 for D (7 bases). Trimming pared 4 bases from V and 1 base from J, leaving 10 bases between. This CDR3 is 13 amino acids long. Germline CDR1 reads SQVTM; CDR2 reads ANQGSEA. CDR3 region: CSVGGGRQETQYF. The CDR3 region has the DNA TGCAGCGTTGGGGGGGGGCGCCAAGAGACCCAGTACTTC.

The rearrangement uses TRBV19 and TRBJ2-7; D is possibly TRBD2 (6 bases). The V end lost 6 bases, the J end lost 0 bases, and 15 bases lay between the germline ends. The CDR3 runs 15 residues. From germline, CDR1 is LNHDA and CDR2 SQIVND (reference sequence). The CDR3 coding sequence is TGTGCCAGTAGGGAAGGAGGGGCGAACTCCTACGAGCAGTACTTC. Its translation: CASREGGANSYEQYF.

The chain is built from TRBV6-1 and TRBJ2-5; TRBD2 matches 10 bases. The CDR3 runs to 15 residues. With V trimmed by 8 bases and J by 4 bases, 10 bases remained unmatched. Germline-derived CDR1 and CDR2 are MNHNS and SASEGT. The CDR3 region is CASAPERLAGETQYF. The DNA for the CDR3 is TGTGCCAGCGCTCCTGAACGACTAGCGGGAGAGACCCAGTACTTC.

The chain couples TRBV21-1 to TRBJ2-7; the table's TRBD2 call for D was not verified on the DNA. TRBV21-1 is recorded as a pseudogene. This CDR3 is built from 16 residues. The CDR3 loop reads CASSKLTSGTPGEQYF. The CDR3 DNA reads TGTGCCAGCAGCAAGCTGACTAGCGGGACTCCGGGGGAGCAGTACTTC.

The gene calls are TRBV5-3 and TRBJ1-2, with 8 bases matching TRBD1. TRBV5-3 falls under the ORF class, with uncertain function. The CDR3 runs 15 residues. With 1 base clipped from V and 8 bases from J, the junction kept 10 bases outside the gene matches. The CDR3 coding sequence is TGTGCCAGAAGCTTGCCCGAGGGACAGGTAGGGGGCTACACCTTC. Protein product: CARSLPEGQVGGYTF.